A selection of T cell receptor beta chains follows, all from one sample in a study of T cell changes during pregnancy in multiple sclerosis. TCRdb's copy holds only in-frame clones and misses some; the assay was immunoSEQ multiplex PCR. The sample yields over 70,000 clones, almost 95% seen once. This material consisted of peripheral blood, taken in the third trimester of pregnancy. The receptors shown here come from a female donor with multiple sclerosis, enrolled in a pregnancy study. The CDR3 runs from the conserved cysteine through the conserved F or W. The D gene is left open where the match is weak. Expanded clones are given a class, and other clones once, few, many or no size at all.

clone size | J gene | D gene | V gene | CDR3 protein | CDR3 DNA
NA | TRBJ2-7 | NA | TRBV11-2 | CASSSTRVLAGSRPYEQYF | TGTGCCAGCAGCTCAACCAGGGTACTGGCCGGGAGTAGGCCCTACGAGCAGTACTTC
once | TRBJ1-1 | TRBD1 | TRBV7-2 | CASSLQGAEAFF | TGTGCCAGCAGTCTACAGGGGGCTGAAGCTTTCTTT
NA | TRBJ2-3 | TRBD1 | TRBV7-7 | CASSLGWGQGFDTQYF | TGTGCTAGCAGCTTAGGTTGGGGACAGGGGTTTGATACGCAGTATTTT
NA | TRBJ2-7 | TRBD2 | TRBV4-2 | CASSQGGASGRDEQYF | TGTGCCAGCAGCCAAGGGGGGGCTAGCGGGAGGGACGAGCAGTACTTC
NA | TRBJ1-2 | NA | TRBV19 | CASSIAGQGTYGYTF | TGTGCCAGTAGTATTGCCGGCCAGGGTACCTATGGCTACACCTTC
once | TRBJ2-1 | NA | TRBV28 | CASNPRQGQSVQFF | TGTGCCAGCAACCCCCGTCAGGGCCAGAGTGTGCAGTTCTTC
NA | TRBJ1-3 | NA | TRBV7-9 | CASSLTGSSGNTIYF | TGTGCCAGCAGCCTAACAGGGAGCTCTGGAAACACCATATATTTT
once | TRBJ1-2 | NA | TRBV6-5 | CASNEDSRPYGYTF | TGTGCCAGCAACGAGGACAGCCGTCCCTATGGCTACACCTTC
once | TRBJ2-7 | NA | TRBV6-1 | CASRGAAVGEQYF | TGTGCCAGCAGGGGAGCAGCAGTGGGCGAGCAGTACTTC
once | TRBJ2-7 | NA | TRBV28 | CASSQTRGEWQYF | TGTGCCAGCAGTCAGACGCGGGGCGAGTGGCAGTACTTC
NA | TRBJ2-1 | NA | TRBV9 | CASSVRGEQFF | TGTGCCAGCAGCGTTAGGGGAGAGCAGTTCTTC
NA | TRBJ1-4 | TRBD1 | TRBV6-5 | CASSGRQGRDEKLFF | TGTGCCAGCAGTGGTCGACAGGGTAGGGATGAAAAACTGTTTTTT
NA | TRBJ2-3 | NA | TRBV9 | CASSGYYSTDTQYF | TGTGCCAGCAGCGGATACTACAGCACAGATACGCAGTATTTT
NA | TRBJ2-5 | TRBD2 | TRBV15 | CATSRIAGTQETQYF | TGTGCCACCAGCAGGATAGCGGGGACCCAAGAGACCCAGTACTTC
few | TRBJ1-2 | TRBD1 | TRBV9 | CASSETTGAGYTF | TGTGCCAGCAGCGAGACCACAGGGGCGGGCTACACCTTC
NA | TRBJ2-7 | NA | TRBV5-6 | CASSLMDRSYEQYF | TGTGCCAGCAGCCTGATGGACAGATCCTACGAGCAGTACTTC
NA | TRBJ1-3 | NA | TRBV7-8 | CASSSLRRGLVGNTIYF | TGTGCCAGCAGCTCCCTCCGGCGGGGCCTGGTGGGAAACACCATATATTTT
NA | TRBJ2-2 | TRBD1 | TRBV25-1 | CASSEPLTGAGELFF | TGTGCCAGCAGTGAACCTCTGACAGGGGCCGGGGAGCTGTTTTTT
NA | TRBJ2-3 | NA | TRBV6-5 | CASSARVGADTQYF | TGTGCCAGCAGTGCGAGGGTGGGTGCAGATACGCAGTATTTT
NA | TRBJ2-3 | NA | TRBV4-2 | CASSPRTKPDTQYF | TGTGCCAGCAGCCCCCGGACAAAACCAGATACGCAGTATTTT
NA | TRBJ1-5 | NA | TRBV7-9 | CASSPGEVGQPQHF | TGTGCCAGCAGCCCCGGGGAGGTTGGTCAGCCCCAGCATTTT
NA | TRBJ1-5 | NA | TRBV27 | CASSLSGAHQPQHF | TGTGCTAGCAGTTTATCGGGGGCACATCAGCCCCAGCATTTT
once | TRBJ2-7 | NA | TRBV6-1 | CASSEVGQGEDEQYF | TGTGCCAGCAGTGAAGTAGGGCAGGGGGAGGACGAGCAGTACTTC
NA | TRBJ2-3 | TRBD1 | TRBV9 | CASSSPSGGPDTQYF | TGTGCCAGCAGCTCCCCCTCAGGGGGCCCAGATACGCAGTATTTT
NA | TRBJ1-1 | NA | TRBV7-9 | CASSLAAGENTEAFF | TGTGCCAGCAGCTTAGCGGCAGGGGAAAACACTGAAGCTTTCTTT
once | TRBJ2-7 | NA | TRBV27 | CASSLPFGEQYF | TGTGCCAGCAGTCTTCCCTTCGGGGAGCAGTACTTC
NA | TRBJ2-7 | NA | TRBV7-2 | CASSLSGSSYEQYF | TGTGCCAGCAGCTTAAGTGGCAGCTCCTACGAGCAGTACTTC
NA | TRBJ1-5 | NA | TRBV7-9 | CASSLQGSQPQHF | TGTGCCAGCAGCTTACAGGGTTCTCAGCCCCAGCATTTT
NA | TRBJ2-1 | NA | TRBV4-2 | CASSQAGNEQFF | TGTGCCAGCAGCCAAGCGGGGAATGAGCAGTTCTTC
NA | TRBJ1-3 | TRBD1 | TRBV2 | CASSEITGVVGNTIYF | TGTGCCAGCAGTGAGATAACAGGGGTGGTTGGAAACACCATATATTTT
NA | TRBJ2-7 | NA | TRBV2 | CASSRDTRGYEQYF | TGTGCCAGCAGCAGGGACACTAGGGGCTACGAGCAGTACTTC
NA | TRBJ2-2 | NA | TRBV4-2 | CASSQRGAGNTGELFF | TGTGCCAGCAGCCAACGGGGTGCAGGGAACACCGGGGAGCTGTTTTTT
NA | TRBJ2-4 | NA | TRBV28 | CATSGLQNIQYF | TGTGCCACCTCAGGGTTACAAAACATTCAGTACTTC
NA | TRBJ2-7 | TRBD2 | TRBV5-6 | CASSLGLAGRTYEQYF | TGTGCCAGCAGCTTGGGGCTAGCGGGGCGAACCTACGAGCAGTACTTC
NA | TRBJ2-7 | NA | TRBV10-1 | CASRSNRDSTYEQYF | TGCGCCAGCAGATCAAACCGGGACTCGACCTACGAGCAGTACTTC
few | TRBJ1-2 | TRBD1 | TRBV5-4 | CASSLGAGGFYGYTF | TGTGCCAGCAGCTTGGGGGCAGGGGGCTTCTATGGCTACACCTTC
NA | TRBJ2-7 | NA | TRBV5-1 | CASSLDFRSYEQYF | TGCGCCAGCAGCTTGGATTTTCGTTCCTACGAGCAGTACTTC
NA | TRBJ2-2 | NA | TRBV19 | CASSRTTGNTGELFF | TGTGCCAGTAGTCGGACTACGGGGAACACCGGGGAGCTGTTTTTT
few | TRBJ1-2 | NA | TRBV7-9 | CASSSTPYRGTF | TGTGCCAGCAGCTCCACCCCCTACAGAGGGACCTTC
NA | TRBJ2-7 | TRBD1 | TRBV2 | CASLGTAYEQYF | TGTGCCAGCCTTGGGACAGCCTACGAGCAGTACTTC
NA | TRBJ1-5 | NA | TRBV9 | CASSVGLGAPQPQHF | TGTGCCAGCAGCGTAGGGTTAGGGGCTCCTCAGCCCCAGCATTTT
NA | TRBJ2-7 | NA | TRBV6-5 | CASSYSPGGGSYEQYF | TGTGCCAGCAGTTACTCCCCTGGGGGCGGGTCCTACGAGCAGTACTTC
NA | TRBJ2-3 | NA | TRBV10-3 | CAISESGEAVDTQYF | TGTGCCATCAGTGAGTCGGGGGAGGCAGTGGATACGCAGTATTTT
NA | TRBJ2-4 | NA | TRBV28 | CASSRGTAKNIQYF | TGTGCCAGCAGTCGCGGGACAGCCAAAAACATTCAGTACTTC
NA | TRBJ1-4 | NA | TRBV18 | CASSPVQSSNEKLFF | TGTGCCAGCTCACCAGTCCAGTCTTCTAATGAAAAACTGTTTTTT
NA | TRBJ2-5 | NA | TRBV5-1 | CASSLAGYSETQYF | TGCGCCAGCAGCTTGGCGGGGTATTCGGAGACCCAGTACTTC
NA | TRBJ1-1 | TRBD1 | TRBV2 | CATLRQGGTEAFF | TGTGCCACCCTAAGACAGGGAGGCACTGAAGCTTTCTTT
NA | TRBJ1-5 | TRBD1 | TRBV7-6 | CASSPGTVGQPQHF | TGTGCCAGCAGCCCGGGGACAGTGGGTCAGCCCCAGCATTTT
NA | TRBJ2-7 | NA | TRBV5-1 | CASSLTGAYEQYF | TGCGCCAGCAGCTTGACGGGGGCCTACGAGCAGTACTTC
NA | TRBJ2-7 | TRBD2 | TRBV19 | CASSIDGGRWNEQYF | TGTGCCAGTAGTATAGATGGCGGGAGGTGGAACGAGCAGTACTTC
NA | TRBJ2-6 | NA | TRBV2 | CASSVWAQANVLTF | TGTGCCAGCAGTGTTTGGGCCCAGGCCAACGTCCTGACTTTC
NA | TRBJ1-5 | NA | TRBV28 | CASSRAGGNQPQHF | TGTGCCAGCAGCCGCGCAGGGGGCAATCAGCCCCAGCATTTT
NA | TRBJ2-2 | NA | TRBV5-1 | CASSYTGGSGPTGELFF | TGCGCCAGCAGCTACACTGGGGGTAGCGGACCCACCGGGGAGCTGTTTTTT